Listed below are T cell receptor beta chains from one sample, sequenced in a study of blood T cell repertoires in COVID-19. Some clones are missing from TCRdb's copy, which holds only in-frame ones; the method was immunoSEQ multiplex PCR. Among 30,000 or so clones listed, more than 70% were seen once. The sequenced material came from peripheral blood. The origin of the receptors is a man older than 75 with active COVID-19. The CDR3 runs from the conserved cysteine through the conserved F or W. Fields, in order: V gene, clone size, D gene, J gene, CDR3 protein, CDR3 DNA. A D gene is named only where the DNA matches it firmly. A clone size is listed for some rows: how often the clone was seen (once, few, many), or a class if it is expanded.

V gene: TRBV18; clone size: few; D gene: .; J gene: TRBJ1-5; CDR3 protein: CASSPDRGSRNQPQHF; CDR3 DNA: TGTGCCAGCTCACCAGATAGAGGGTCGCGCAATCAGCCCCAGCATTTT
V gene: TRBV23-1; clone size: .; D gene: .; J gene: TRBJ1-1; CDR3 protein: CASSHRSEAFF; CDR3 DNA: TGCGCCAGCAGTCACCGTAGTGAAGCTTTCTTT
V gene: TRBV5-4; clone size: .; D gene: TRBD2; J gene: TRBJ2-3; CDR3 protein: CASSLDVGGGQDTQYF; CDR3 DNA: TGTGCCAGCAGCTTGGACGTCGGGGGGGGTCAAGATACGCAGTATTTT
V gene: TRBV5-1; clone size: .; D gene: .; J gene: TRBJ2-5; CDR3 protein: CASSLNGPYQETQYF; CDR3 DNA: TGCGCCAGCAGCTTGAACGGTCCGTACCAAGAGACCCAGTACTTC
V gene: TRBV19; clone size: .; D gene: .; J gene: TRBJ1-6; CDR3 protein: CASSIWTENSPLHF; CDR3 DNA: TGTGCCAGTAGTATTTGGACAGAGAATTCACCCCTCCACTTT
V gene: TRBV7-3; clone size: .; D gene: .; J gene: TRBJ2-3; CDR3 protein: CASSLGSVADTQYF; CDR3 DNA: TGTGCCAGCAGCTTGGGTAGCGTTGCAGATACGCAGTATTTT
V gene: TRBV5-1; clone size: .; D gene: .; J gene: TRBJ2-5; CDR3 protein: CASSSLGEETQYF; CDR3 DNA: TGCGCCAGCAGCTCCCTCGGGGAAGAGACCCAGTACTTC
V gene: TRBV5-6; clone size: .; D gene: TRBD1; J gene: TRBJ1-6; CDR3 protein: CASSLQGQTFGSPLHF; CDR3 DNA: TGTGCCAGCAGCTTGCAGGGACAGACTTTTGGTTCACCCCTCCACTTT
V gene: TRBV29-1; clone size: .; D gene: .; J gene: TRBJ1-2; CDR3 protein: CSVEGWGDGYTF; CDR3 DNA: TGCAGCGTTGAAGGGTGGGGCGATGGCTACACCTTC
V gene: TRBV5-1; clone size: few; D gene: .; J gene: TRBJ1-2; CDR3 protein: CASSLSPGRGVFGYTF; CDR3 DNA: TGCGCCAGCAGCTTATCACCCGGGAGAGGAGTATTCGGCTACACCTTC
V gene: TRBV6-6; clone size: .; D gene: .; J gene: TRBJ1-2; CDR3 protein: CASSYGGDVNYGYTF; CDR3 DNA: TGTGCCAGCAGTTACGGGGGCGACGTGAACTATGGCTACACCTTC
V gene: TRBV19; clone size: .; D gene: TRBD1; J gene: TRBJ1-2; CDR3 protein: CASSIDLGQGYYGYTF; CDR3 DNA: TGTGCCAGTAGTATAGATCTGGGACAGGGCTACTATGGCTACACCTTC
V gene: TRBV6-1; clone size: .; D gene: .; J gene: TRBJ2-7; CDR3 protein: CASSEGPQGYDEQYF; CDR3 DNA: TGTGCCAGCAGTGAAGGACCACAGGGATACGACGAGCAGTACTTC
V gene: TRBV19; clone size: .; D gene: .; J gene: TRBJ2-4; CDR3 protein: CASSVQGFGAKNIQYF; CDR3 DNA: TGTGCCAGTAGTGTTCAGGGATTTGGGGCCAAAAACATTCAGTACTTC
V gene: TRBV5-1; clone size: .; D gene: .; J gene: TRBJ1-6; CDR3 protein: CASSSADNSPLHF; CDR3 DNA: TGCGCCAGCAGCTCCGCGGATAATTCACCCCTCCACTTT
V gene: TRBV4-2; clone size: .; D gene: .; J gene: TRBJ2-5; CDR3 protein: CASSQVWLRDSGETQYF; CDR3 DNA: TGTGCCAGCAGCCAAGTATGGTTGCGGGATAGCGGAGAGACCCAGTACTTC
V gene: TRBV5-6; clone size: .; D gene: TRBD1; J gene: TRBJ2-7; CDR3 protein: CASSPLRGLRLEQYF; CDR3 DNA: TGTGCCAGCAGCCCTTTGAGGGGGCTCCGATTAGAGCAGTACTTC
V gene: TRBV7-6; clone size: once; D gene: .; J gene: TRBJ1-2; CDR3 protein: CASSLAAGYGYTF; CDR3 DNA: TGTGCCAGCAGCTTAGCGGCCGGGTATGGCTACACCTTC
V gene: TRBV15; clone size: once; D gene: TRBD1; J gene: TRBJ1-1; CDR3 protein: CATISDRPTTAFF; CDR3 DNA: TGTGCCACCATCTCGGACAGGCCCACTACAGCTTTCTTT
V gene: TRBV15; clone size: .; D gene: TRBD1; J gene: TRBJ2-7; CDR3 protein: CATSKGQGSYEQYF; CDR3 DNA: TGTGCCACCAGCAAAGGACAGGGTAGCTACGAGCAGTACTTC
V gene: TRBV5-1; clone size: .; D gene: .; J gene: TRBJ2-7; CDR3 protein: CASSGPGHPSSYEQYF; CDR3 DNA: TGCGCCAGCAGCGGCCCGGGACACCCCTCCTCCTACGAGCAGTACTTC
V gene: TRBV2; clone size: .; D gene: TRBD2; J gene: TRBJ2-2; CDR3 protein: CASRAGAYTGELFF; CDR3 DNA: TGTGCCAGCAGAGCGGGGGCCTACACCGGGGAGCTGTTTTTT
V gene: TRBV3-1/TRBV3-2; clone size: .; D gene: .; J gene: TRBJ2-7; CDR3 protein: CASSQGADEQYF; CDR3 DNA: TGTGCCAGCAGCCAAGGCGCGGACGAGCAGTACTTC
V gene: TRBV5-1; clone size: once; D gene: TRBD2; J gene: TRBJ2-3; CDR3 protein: CASSWGTSGGTDTQYF; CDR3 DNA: TGCGCCAGCAGCTGGGGGACTAGCGGGGGGACAGATACGCAGTATTTT
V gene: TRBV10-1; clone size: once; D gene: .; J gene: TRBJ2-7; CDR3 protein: CASLTGYEQYF; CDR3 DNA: TGCGCCAGCCTTACAGGCTACGAGCAGTACTTC
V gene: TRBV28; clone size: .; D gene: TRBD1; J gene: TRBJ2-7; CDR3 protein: CASSWVPGTGRSYEQYF; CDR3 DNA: TGTGCCAGCAGTTGGGTACCCGGGACAGGGAGATCCTACGAGCAGTACTTC
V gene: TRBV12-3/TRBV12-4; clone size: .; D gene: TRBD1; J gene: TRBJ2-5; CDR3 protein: CASRDRGGETQYF; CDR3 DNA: TGTGCCAGCAGGGACAGGGGCGGGGAGACCCAGTACTTC
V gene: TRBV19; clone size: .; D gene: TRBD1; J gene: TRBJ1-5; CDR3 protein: CASRGQGGSYHNQPQHF; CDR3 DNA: TGTGCCAGTAGGGGACAGGGGGGGTCGTATCACAATCAGCCCCAGCATTTT
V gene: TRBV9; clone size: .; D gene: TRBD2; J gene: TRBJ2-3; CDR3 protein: CASSALPSSGGLDTQYF; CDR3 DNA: TGTGCCAGCAGCGCCCTCCCTAGCAGCGGGGGGTTAGATACGCAGTATTTT
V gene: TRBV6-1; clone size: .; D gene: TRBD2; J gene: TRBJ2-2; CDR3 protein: CASSETGLAGITGELFF; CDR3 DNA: TGTGCCAGCAGTGAAACTGGACTAGCGGGGATAACCGGGGAGCTGTTTTTT
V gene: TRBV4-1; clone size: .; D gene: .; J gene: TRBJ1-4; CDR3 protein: CASSQEWSGRNEKLFF; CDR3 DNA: TGCGCCAGCAGCCAAGAGTGGAGCGGGCGTAATGAAAAACTGTTTTTT
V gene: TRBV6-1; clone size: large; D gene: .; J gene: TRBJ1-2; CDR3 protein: CASSEGQDRNYGYTF; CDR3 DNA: TGTGCCAGCAGTGAAGGACAAGACAGAAACTATGGCTACACCTTC
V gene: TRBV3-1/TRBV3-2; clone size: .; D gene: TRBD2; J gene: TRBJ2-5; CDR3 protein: CASTSASGYQETQYF; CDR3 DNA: TGTGCCAGCACCTCCGCTAGCGGCTACCAAGAGACCCAGTACTTC
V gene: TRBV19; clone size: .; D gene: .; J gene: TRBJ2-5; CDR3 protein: CASSTQGTQTQYF; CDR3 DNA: TGTGCCAGTAGTACTCAGGGTACACAGACCCAGTACTTC
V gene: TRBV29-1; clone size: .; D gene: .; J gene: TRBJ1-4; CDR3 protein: CSVVLRGSDEKLFF; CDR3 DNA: TGCAGCGTTGTTTTAAGGGGATCCGATGAAAAACTGTTTTTT
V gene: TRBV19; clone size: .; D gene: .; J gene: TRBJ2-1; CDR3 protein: CASSMREAGFGNEQFF; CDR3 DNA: TGTGCCAGTAGTATGAGGGAGGCAGGGTTTGGCAATGAGCAGTTCTTC
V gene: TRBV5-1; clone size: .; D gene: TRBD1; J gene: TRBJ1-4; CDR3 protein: CASSSDRGLTNEKLFF; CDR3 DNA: TGCGCCAGCAGCTCGGACAGGGGGCTCACTAATGAAAAACTGTTTTTT
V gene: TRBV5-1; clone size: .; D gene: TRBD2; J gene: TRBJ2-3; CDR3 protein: CASSLEIAGGITDTQYF; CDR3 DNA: TGCGCCAGCAGCTTGGAGATAGCGGGGGGGATAACAGATACGCAGTATTTT
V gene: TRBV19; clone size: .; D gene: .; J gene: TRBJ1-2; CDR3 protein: CASSLKQGGYTF; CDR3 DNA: TGTGCCAGTAGCCTAAAACAGGGTGGCTACACCTTC
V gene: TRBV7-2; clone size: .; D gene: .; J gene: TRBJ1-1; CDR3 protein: CASSSLSPNTEAFF; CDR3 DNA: TGTGCCAGCAGCTCGCTGAGTCCGAACACTGAAGCTTTCTTT
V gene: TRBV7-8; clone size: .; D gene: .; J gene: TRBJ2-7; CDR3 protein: CASSSNTERVLPNEQYF; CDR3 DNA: TGTGCCAGCAGCTCTAATACGGAGCGGGTCCTCCCCAACGAGCAGTACTTC
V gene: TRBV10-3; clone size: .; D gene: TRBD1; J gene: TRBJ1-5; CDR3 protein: CAISRQGGNQPQHF; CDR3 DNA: TGTGCCATCAGTAGACAGGGCGGCAATCAGCCCCAGCATTTT
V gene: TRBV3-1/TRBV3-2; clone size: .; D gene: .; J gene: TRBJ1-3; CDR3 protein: CASSQGQSFSGNTIYF; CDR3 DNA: TGTGCCAGCAGCCAAGGACAGAGTTTCTCTGGAAACACCATATATTTT
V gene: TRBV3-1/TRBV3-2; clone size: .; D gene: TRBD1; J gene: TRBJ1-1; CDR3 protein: CASSHRDRVNTEAFF; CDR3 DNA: TGTGCCAGCAGCCACCGGGACAGGGTGAACACTGAAGCTTTCTTT
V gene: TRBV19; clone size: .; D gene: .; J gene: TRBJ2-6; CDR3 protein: CASSMQGISGANVLTF; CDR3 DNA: TGTGCCAGTAGTATGCAGGGTATCTCTGGGGCCAACGTCCTGACTTTC
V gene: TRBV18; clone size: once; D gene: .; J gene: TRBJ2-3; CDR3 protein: CASSKNGFSTDTQYF; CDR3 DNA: TGTGCCAGCTCCAAAAACGGGTTTAGCACAGATACGCAGTATTTT
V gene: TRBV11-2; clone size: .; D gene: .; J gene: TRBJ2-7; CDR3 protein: CASSSWGHEQYF; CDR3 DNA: TGTGCCAGCAGCAGTTGGGGCCACGAGCAGTACTTC
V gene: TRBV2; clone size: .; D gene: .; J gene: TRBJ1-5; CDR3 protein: CASSEKQQPQHF; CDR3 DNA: TGTGCCAGCAGTGAAAAACAGCAGCCCCAGCATTTT
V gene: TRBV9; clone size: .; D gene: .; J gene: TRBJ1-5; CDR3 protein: CAGSPTGGQPQHF; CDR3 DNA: TGTGCCGGCAGCCCCACGGGGGGACAGCCCCAGCATTTT
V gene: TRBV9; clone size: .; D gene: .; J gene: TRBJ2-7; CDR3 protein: CASSVGQHYEQYF; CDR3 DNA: TGTGCCAGCAGCGTAGGGCAACACTACGAGCAGTACTTC
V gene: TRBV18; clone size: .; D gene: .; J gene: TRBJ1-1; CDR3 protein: CASSPPRVNTEAFF; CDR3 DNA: TGTGCCAGCTCACCCCCACGGGTGAACACTGAAGCTTTCTTT
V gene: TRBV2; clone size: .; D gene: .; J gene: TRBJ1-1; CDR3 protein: CASSAEGSNTEAFF; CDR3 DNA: TGTGCCAGCAGTGCGGAGGGATCTAACACTGAAGCTTTCTTT
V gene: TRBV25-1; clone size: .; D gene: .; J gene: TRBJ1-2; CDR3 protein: CASSELGGPYGYTF; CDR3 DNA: TGTGCCAGCAGTGAATTAGGAGGACCCTATGGCTACACCTTC
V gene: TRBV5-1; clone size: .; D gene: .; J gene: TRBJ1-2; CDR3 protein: CASSATVLDGYTF; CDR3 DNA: TGCGCCAGCAGCGCCACAGTGTTGGATGGCTACACCTTC
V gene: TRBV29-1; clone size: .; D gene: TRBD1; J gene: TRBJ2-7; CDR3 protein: CSVGDRGYEQYF; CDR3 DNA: TGCAGCGTTGGCGACAGGGGCTACGAGCAGTACTTC
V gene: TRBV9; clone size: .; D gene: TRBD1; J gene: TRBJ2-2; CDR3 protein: CASRTGTGKGGELFF; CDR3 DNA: TGTGCCAGCAGGACGGGGACAGGGAAAGGCGGGGAGCTGTTTTTT
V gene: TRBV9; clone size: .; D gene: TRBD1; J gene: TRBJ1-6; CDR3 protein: CASSANRGKSSPLHF; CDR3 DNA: TGTGCCAGCAGCGCCAACAGGGGGAAGAGTTCACCCCTCCACTTT
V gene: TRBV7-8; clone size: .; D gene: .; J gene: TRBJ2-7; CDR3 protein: CASSPGRIVYEQYF; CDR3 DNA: TGTGCCAGCAGCCCGGGGAGAATAGTGTACGAGCAGTACTTC
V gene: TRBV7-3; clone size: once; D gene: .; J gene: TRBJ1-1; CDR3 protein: CASSSDNEVTEAFF; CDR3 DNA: TGTGCCAGCAGCTCCGACAACGAAGTCACTGAAGCTTTCTTT
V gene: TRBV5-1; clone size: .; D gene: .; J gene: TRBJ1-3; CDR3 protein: CASWEGPQGRGGNTIYF; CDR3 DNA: TGCGCCAGCTGGGAGGGCCCTCAGGGACGAGGCGGAAACACCATATATTTT